A single sample gave rise to the 32 T cell receptor beta chains below, sequenced in a study of cytomegalovirus exposure and HLA in healthy donors. The PCR was carried out with 60 Vbeta primers and 13 Jbeta primers. Profiling relied on immunoSEQ multiplex PCR, and the TCRdb table lists in-frame clones only, not all of them. The sample has about 120,000 clones; around 80% are singletons. Sequenced sample: PBMCs. Receptors originate from a female donor in good health and CMV-seropositive.

This clone was detected only a few times. The chain has TRBV29-1 and TRBJ2-5; 12 nucleotides align to TRBD2. V was clipped by 4 bases and J by 2 bases; unmatched bases: 2. The germline V gene has CDR1 SQVTM and CDR2 ANQGSEA. The CDR3 covers 14 residues. The CDR3 DNA is TGCAGCGTTGCTAGCGGGGGGGGGCAAGAGACCCAGTACTTC. This sequence encodes CSVASGGGQETQYF.

This chain joins TRBV27 and TRBJ1-6, with TRBD1 matching 10 bases. The junction had 7 bases not matched to a gene; V was cut back by 4 bases and J by 10 bases. This CDR3 has 15 residues. Looked up from germline, CDR1 is MNHEY and CDR2 is SMNVEV (reference sequence). The CDR3: CASSSGTGVESPLHF. Here the CDR3 DNA reads TGTGCCAGCAGTTCCGGGACAGGGGTTGAGTCACCCCTCCACTTT.

V and J are TRBV5-4 and TRBJ1-2; weak D call: TRBD1 (6 bases). V lost 4 bases and J 0 bases, leaving 13 bases between the germline ends. The CDR3 covers 15 residues. CDR1 SGHNT and CDR2 YYREEE come from the germline V gene (reference sequence). CDR3 amino acids: CASSGGTPANYGYTF. The CDR3 DNA reads as TGTGCCAGCAGCGGTGGGACACCAGCTAACTATGGCTACACCTTC.

J is TRBJ1-6 and V is TRBV19; TRBD1 might be the D (6 bases). The CDR3 loop spans 16 amino acids. Trimming left V 6 bases short and J 2 bases short, with 14 bases between. The germline V gene encodes CDR1 LNHDA and CDR2 SQIVND (reference sequence). CDR3 nucleotides: TGTGCCAGTAGCAAGACGGACAGCACCTATAATTCACCCCTCCACTTT. It codes for CASSKTDSTYNSPLHF.

The chain links TRBV6-6 to TRBJ1-2; D not certain. Trimming stripped 6 bases from V and 5 bases from J, with 10 bases between. Germline lookup yields CDR1 MNHNY and CDR2 SVGAGI (reference sequence). The CDR3 is made up of 12 amino acids. The CDR3 bases are TGTGCCAGCAGCCCCAGCGATTATGGCTACACCTTC. Translated: CASSPSDYGYTF.

This chain uses TRBV2 with TRBJ1-5, with D unresolved. Trimming removed 4 bases from V and 9 bases from J, with 13 bases in between. This CDR3 has 13 amino acids. Germline V gives CDR1 SNHLY, CDR2 FYNNEI. CDR3 amino acids: CASSVNSRGPQHF. The CDR3 coding sequence is TGTGCCAGCAGTGTTAATAGTCGGGGGCCCCAGCATTTT.

This chain links TRBV4-1 with TRBJ2-3; a possible D gene is TRBD1 (6 bases). CDR1 MGHRA and CDR2 YSYEKL come from the germline V gene. This CDR3 spans 14 amino acids. V lost 3 bases and J lost 4, with 11 bases in between. The CDR3 bases are TGCGCCAGCAGCCAGTACAGGGTGGCAGATACGCAGTATTTT. Translated, it gives CASSQYRVADTQYF.

This chain joins TRBV9 and TRBJ2-5; D possibly corresponds to TRBD2 (5 bases). The CDR3 is 15 amino acids. In germline, CDR1 is SGDLS, CDR2 YYNGEE. Trimming pared 0 bases from V and 4 bases from J, leaving 13 bases between. The CDR3 sequence is CASSVGSLATETQYF. CDR3 bases: TGTGCCAGCAGCGTAGGAAGTCTAGCTACAGAGACCCAGTACTTC.

V and J are TRBV18 and TRBJ2-3, with 7 bases that match TRBD1. The V gene end was trimmed by 3 bases and the J gene end by 0 bases; junction bases not matched to a gene: 9. Germline CDR1 is KGHSH and CDR2 is LQKENI. The CDR3 runs to 17 residues. CDR3 residues: CASSPITNRGSTDTQYF. CDR3 DNA sequence: TGTGCCAGCTCACCGATAACAAACAGGGGAAGCACAGATACGCAGTATTTT. Full variable domain (rest looked up from reference TRBV18 and TRBJ2-3): NAGVMQNPRHLVRRRGQEARLRCSPMKGHSHVYWYRQLPEEGLKFMVYLQKENIIDESGMPKERFSAEFPKEGPSILRIQQVVRGDSAAYFCASSPITNRGSTDTQYFGPGTRLTVL.

This chain joins TRBV6-5 and TRBJ1-1; tentative D call: TRBD1 (5 bases). Trimming pared 2 bases from V and 3 bases from J, leaving 16 bases between. Germline lookup yields CDR1 MNHEY and CDR2 SVGAGI. The CDR3 has 16 amino acids. CDR3 sequence reads: CASSYEPLPGDTEAFF. The DNA for the CDR3 is TGTGCCAGCAGTTACGAGCCCCTCCCGGGGGACACTGAAGCTTTCTTT.

The chain recombines TRBV23-1 with TRBJ1-2; maybe TRBD1 (6 bases). TRBV23-1 is classed as an ORF, of uncertain function. The CDR3 runs to 16 residues. V lost 1 base and J lost 3, with 15 bases in between. The DNA of the CDR3 is TGCGCCAGCAGTCAATTTAATGGCCAGGGGCACTATGGCTACACCTTC. Translation gives CASSQFNGQGHYGYTF.

This clone showed up just once. The rearrangement uses TRBV9 and TRBJ1-3, with 7 positions matching TRBD1. Losses at the gene ends were 0 bases for V and 1 base for J; bases not matched to a gene: 4. The CDR3 is 16 residues long. Per germline, CDR1 SGDLS and CDR2 YYNGEE. The DNA for the CDR3 is TGTGCCAGCAGCGTAGGCGACAGGGCTTCTGGAAACACCATATATTTT. It yields the protein CASSVGDRASGNTIYF.

The chain couples TRBV25-1 to TRBJ1-2; D is uncertain. The CDR3 runs to 16 residues. In germline, CDR1 is MGHDK, CDR2 SYGVNS. The V and J ends lost 4 bases and 7 bases respectively, with 22 bases between them. In DNA form, the CDR3 reads TGTGCCAGCAGTGCCCTAGGCGGTACTCCATTTGGTGGCTACACCTTC. It encodes CASSALGGTPFGGYTF.

V gene TRBV9 combines with J gene TRBJ1-5; D call uncertain. Trimming cost V 3 bases and J 3 bases, with 10 bases left between them. The germline V gene has CDR1 SGDLS and CDR2 YYNGEE. CDR3 size: 14 residues. The CDR3 DNA sequence: TGTGCCAGCAGCGCATCCGACAACAATCAGCCCCAGCATTTT. Protein product: CASSASDNNQPQHF.

The chain joins TRBV19 to TRBJ1-2; unclear D gene. Trimming left V 3 bases short and J 0 bases short, with 20 bases between. Germline lookup yields CDR1 LNHDA and CDR2 SQIVND (reference sequence). CDR3 length equals 18 residues. The CDR3 is CASSIGEGMAHTNYGYTF. The DNA for the CDR3 is TGTGCCAGTAGTATCGGTGAGGGTATGGCCCACACTAACTATGGCTACACCTTC.

The rearrangement joins TRBV2 to TRBJ1-5; D is perhaps TRBD1 (5 bases). CDR3 length equals 17 residues. Trimming took 6 bases from V and 2 from J, leaving 20 bases between them. CDR1 and CDR2 from the germline V gene are SNHLY and FYNNEI. Here the CDR3 DNA reads TGTGCCAGCAGATTTCCCGGCGGGGCGCGGGGCAATCAGCCCCAGCATTTT. Protein product: CASRFPGGARGNQPQHF.

The chain employs TRBV29-1 and TRBJ1-1; D is undetermined. The V end was cut by 3 bases, the J end by 1 base, with 6 bases between. This CDR3 contains 12 residues. The germline V gene has CDR1 SQVTM and CDR2 ANQGSEA. The CDR3 nucleotides read TGCAGCGTTGAGGGCGCGAACACTGAAGCTTTCTTT. It translates to CSVEGANTEAFF.

This clone appeared once. The sample holds other DNA sequences that translate to the same CDR3. The chain employs TRBV30 and TRBJ1-1, with D perhaps TRBD1 (5 bases). Germline V gene data show CDR1 as GTSNPN and CDR2 as SVGIG (reference sequence). CDR3 length equals 11 residues. Trimming pared 0 bases from V and 6 bases from J, leaving 5 bases between. DNA of the CDR3: TGTGCCTGGAGTGTACAGGCTGAAGCTTTCTTT. It translates to CAWSVQAEAFF.

V usage is TRBV5-6 and J usage is TRBJ2-6; the D gene is possibly TRBD2 (5 bases). Germline CDR1 reads SGHDT; CDR2 reads YYEEEE. The CDR3 has 16 amino acids. V dropped 1 base and J dropped 2 bases, with 10 bases sitting between them. The CDR3 is CASSLILGAGANVLTF. CDR3 coding DNA: TGTGCCAGCAGCTTGATTTTGGGAGCTGGGGCCAACGTCCTGACTTTC.

The rearrangement uses TRBV27 and TRBJ2-7, with 11 bases aligning to TRBD2. The CDR3 is 15 residues long. J gave up 5 bases and V 6 bases, and 9 bases lay outside the gene matches. The germline V gene encodes CDR1 MNHEY and CDR2 SMNVEV (reference sequence). CDR3 protein: CASRPSLAGGHEQYF. The CDR3 DNA is TGTGCCAGCAGGCCCTCCCTAGCGGGGGGTCACGAGCAGTACTTC.

The chain links TRBV27 to TRBJ1-5; D not resolved. The V end was cut by 3 bases, the J end by 0 bases, with 6 bases between. The germline gives CDR1 MNHEY, CDR2 SMNVEV (reference sequence). The CDR3 length is 14 residues. In DNA form, the CDR3 reads TGTGCCAGCAGTTTCCGAGGTAGCAATCAGCCCCAGCATTTT. Its translation: CASSFRGSNQPQHF.

The chain has TRBV7-2 and TRBJ2-2, with 9 bases fitting TRBD1. V lost 1 base to trimming and J lost 4 bases; unmatched junction nucleotides: 4. From germline, CDR1 is SGHTA and CDR2 FQGNSA. This CDR3 contains 16 residues. The CDR3 region is CASSLGGQGITGELFF. The CDR3 DNA sequence: TGTGCCAGCAGCTTAGGCGGACAGGGGATCACCGGGGAGCTGTTTTTT.

This clone was counted a single time. The chain has TRBV14 and TRBJ2-1; D is ambiguous. This CDR3 spans 12 amino acids. V gave up 0 bases and J gave up 8 bases, with 5 bases separating them. Germline V CDR1 and CDR2: SGHDN, FVKESK. The CDR3 DNA reads as TGTGCCAGCAGCCAAGACGACTATGAGCAGTTCTTC. This codes for CASSQDDYEQFF.

The rearrangement uses TRBV5-1 and TRBJ2-7; D is perhaps TRBD1 (6 bases). V was cut by 4 bases and J by 4 bases, with 12 bases left in between. This CDR3 region has 13 residues. Germline CDR1 SGHRS, CDR2 YFSETQ. In DNA form, the CDR3 reads TGCGCCAGCAGCGCCAGGGGAGAATACGAGCAGTACTTC. Translated: CASSARGEYEQYF. The variable domain in full, completed from reference TRBV5-1 and TRBJ2-7, reads KAGVTQTPRYLIKTRGQQVTLSCSPISGHRSVSWYQQTPGQGLQFLFEYFSETQRNKGNFPGRFSGRQFSNSRSEMNVSTLELGDSALYLCASSARGEYEQYFGPGTRLTVT.

V gene TRBV5-6 combines with J gene TRBJ1-1, with D perhaps matching TRBD1 (5 bases). Germline lookup yields CDR1 SGHDT and CDR2 YYEEEE. The V and J ends lost 4 bases and 1 base respectively, with 11 bases between them. CDR3 length: 14 residues. CDR3 in amino acids: CASSLTGRNTEAFF. Here the CDR3 DNA reads TGTGCCAGCAGCCTAACAGGACGGAACACTGAAGCTTTCTTT.

The chain recombines TRBV2 with TRBJ2-1, with TRBD2 matching 7 bases. The CDR3 loop spans 13 amino acids. V shed 7 bases and J 3 bases; nucleotides not matched to a gene: 3. Per germline, CDR1 SNHLY and CDR2 FYNNEI. The CDR3 bases are TGTGCCAGCAATCGGGGGGTCTACAATGAGCAGTTCTTC. Protein sequence: CASNRGVYNEQFF. Full variable domain (rest looked up from reference TRBV2 and TRBJ2-1): EPEVTQTPSHQVTQMGQEVILRCVPISNHLYFYWYRQILGQKVEFLVSFYNNEISEKSEIFDDQFSVERPDGSNFTLKIRSTKLEDSAMYFCASNRGVYNEQFFGPGTRLTVL.

The chain recombines TRBV4-1 with TRBJ2-7, with 8 nucleotides matching TRBD1. CDR1 is MGHRA and CDR2 is YSYEKL in the germline V gene. Trimming took 2 bases from V and 2 from J; bases not matched to a gene: 5. CDR3 length equals 15 residues. CDR3 bases: TGCGCCAGCAGCCAAACGGGACAGGCGACCTACGAGCAGTACTTC. Translation: CASSQTGQATYEQYF.

The chain uses TRBV7-2 and TRBJ2-5; tentative D call: TRBD1 (5 bases). The CDR3 sequence is 13 residues long. CDR1 and CDR2 from the germline V gene are SGHTA and FQGNSA. The ends were cut back, 7 bases at V and 4 bases at J, with 13 bases in the middle. The CDR3 spells CASTLSGIETQYF. CDR3 nucleotides: TGTGCCAGCACCCTCTCAGGGATAGAGACCCAGTACTTC.

This chain joins TRBV7-3 and TRBJ2-3, with 8 bases fitting TRBD2. Germline V gene lookup returns CDR1 SGHTA and CDR2 FQGTGA. With V trimmed by 6 bases and J by 4 bases, 9 bases remained unmatched. This CDR3 is built from 15 residues. The CDR3 spells CASSTAGTRADTQYF. In nucleotides, the CDR3 is TGTGCCAGCAGTACCGCCGGGACTAGGGCAGATACGCAGTATTTT.

The chain links TRBV5-6 to TRBJ2-7; a possible D gene is TRBD1 (5 bases). The CDR3 covers 14 residues. V lost 5 bases and J 1 base, leaving 13 bases between the germline ends. Germline CDR1 reads SGHDT; CDR2 reads YYEEEE. The CDR3 DNA sequence: TGTGCCAGCAGACGCAGGGAACGTTCCTACGAGCAGTACTTC. Translation: CASRRRERSYEQYF.

This clone was seen a few times. This chain joins TRBV6-1 and TRBJ1-4; 8 bases fit TRBD1. The CDR3 is 16 residues long. Germline V gene lookup returns CDR1 MNHNS and CDR2 SASEGT. Losses at the gene ends were 3 bases for V and 7 bases for J; bases not matched to a gene: 10. This CDR3 reads CASSEAPSGGGEKLFF. The CDR3 nucleotides read TGTGCCAGCAGTGAGGCGCCCTCAGGGGGCGGTGAAAAACTGTTTTTT.

V and J are TRBV6-5 and TRBJ1-3; tentatively, D is TRBD1 (5 bases). The CDR3 extends over 13 amino acids. The V end lost 8 bases, the J end lost 2 bases, and 10 bases lay between the germline ends. Per the germline V gene, CDR1 is MNHEY and CDR2 is SVGAGI. The CDR3 sequence is CASSLTAGNTIYF. The CDR3 DNA reads as TGTGCCAGCTCATTGACAGCTGGAAACACCATATATTTT.